Listed below are T cell receptor beta chains from one sample, sequenced in a study of T cells in Graves' hyperthyroidism and ophthalmopathy. Each CDR3 protein is one row after TCRdb ran MiXCR on the multiplex PCR reads. The sample has hundreds of thousands of distinct CDR3 sequences, 15% to 18% seen once. Sequences were obtained from blood. All receptors derive from a woman under 30 with Graves' hyperthyroidism. Each CDR3 is given with its conserved first and last residue. Some rows mark clone size as missing; the rest say once, few, many or name a class of expanded clone.

v_call	cdr3_length	j_call	clone_size	cdr3_aa
TRBV20-1	16	TRBJ1-1	.	CSARPIDRAVNTEAFF
TRBV30	12	TRBJ2-1	.	CAWTRQNNEQFF
TRBV20-1	13	TRBJ2-3	.	CSAWGGTTDTQYF
TRBV30	14	TRBJ1-2	many	CAWSRGNLNYGYTF
TRBV27	15	TRBJ2-7	many	CASSPGLATAYEQYF
TRBV19	16	TRBJ2-1	few	CASNIGGGGPYNEQFF
TRBV10-3	14	TRBJ2-2	few	CAITTAGLAGELFF
TRBV20-1	16	TRBJ2-1	many	CSARVPSGGWYNEQFF
TRBV5-8	15	TRBJ2-5	few	CASSFGGASSGTQYF
TRBV20-1	16	TRBJ1-1	many	CSARVGGTGMNTEAFF
TRBV6-1	15	TRBJ2-5	many	CRVAPGGFNQETQYF
TRBV28	18	TRBJ2-2	many	CASSLPVSGDPNTGELFF
TRBV7-3	15	TRBJ2-3	many	CASSLGLAEPNTQYF
TRBV24-1	15	TRBJ2-7	.	CATSARASGRDEQYF
TRBV20-1	17	TRBJ2-2	many	CSASKRRTGRDTGELFF
TRBV29-1	17	TRBJ1-1	many	CSVARSGQGARNTEAFF